This entry lists 10 T cell receptor beta chains sequenced from one sample in a study of shared clonotypes between healthy human individuals. Libraries were prepared by immunoSEQ multiplex PCR; TCRdb keeps only in-frame clonotypes and omits some of them. The table lists under 850,000 clones, about two thirds of them singletons. Sequencing was performed on memory CD4+ T cells sorted from blood. Stated subset: CD45RA-negative fraction. The receptor source for this set is a woman in her twenties or thirties in good health.

This rearrangement joins TRBV10-3 to TRBJ1-2; 8 bases map to TRBD1. The germline gives CDR1 ENHRY, CDR2 SYGVKD. Trimming removed 0 bases from V and 4 bases from J; junction bases left unmatched: 7. CDR3 length equals 16 residues. The CDR3 loop reads CAISESNRGSGYGYTF. The CDR3 coding sequence is TGTGCCATCAGTGAGTCCAACAGGGGGTCGGGCTATGGCTACACCTTC.

This clone has more than one count but fewer than ten. The chain recombines TRBV20-1 with TRBJ2-1; 7 nucleotides align to TRBD2. CDR1 DFQATT and CDR2 SNEGSKA come from the germline V gene (reference sequence). Trimming took 6 bases from V and 8 from J; bases not matched to a gene: 4. The CDR3 has 11 amino acids. CDR3 residues: CSARTRHEQFF. CDR3 bases: TGCAGTGCCCGGACTAGGCATGAGCAGTTCTTC.

This rearrangement joins TRBV19 to TRBJ1-5, with D hard to call. Trimming pared 2 bases from V and 2 bases from J, leaving 13 bases between. Germline V gene data show CDR1 as LNHDA and CDR2 as SQIVND (reference sequence). The CDR3 is 16 amino acids. The CDR3 DNA follows: TGTGCCAGTAGTATAAACCCGATTAACGGCAATCAGCCCCAGCATTTT. Encoded protein: CASSINPINGNQPQHF.

The rearrangement uses TRBV28 and TRBJ1-2; 9 bases agree with TRBD1. This CDR3 is built from 15 residues. Per the germline V gene, CDR1 is MDHEN and CDR2 is SYDVKM. V lost 4 bases to trimming and J lost 8 bases; unmatched junction nucleotides: 11. For the CDR3, the DNA is TGTGCCAGCAGTTCGGGACAGGGTGGCGTGGGGGGCTACACCTTC. This codes for CASSSGQGGVGGYTF.

The chain employs TRBV11-2 and TRBJ2-5, with D perhaps matching TRBD1 or TRBD2 (5 bases each). The CDR3 loop spans 13 amino acids. Trimming cost V 4 bases and J 0 bases, with 6 bases left between them. CDR1 is SGHAT and CDR2 is FQNNGV in the germline V gene. The CDR3 DNA reads TGTGCCAGCAGCTCGGGACACCAAGAGACCCAGTACTTC. Amino acids: CASSSGHQETQYF.

The chain uses TRBV2 and TRBJ1-1, with D possibly TRBD1 on 6 matching bases. Germline assignment: CDR1 SNHLY and CDR2 FYNNEI. The ends were cut back, 5 bases at V and 7 bases at J, with 14 bases in the middle. CDR3 size: 13 residues. CDR3 DNA sequence: TGTGCCAGCAGTCTTAACAGGGAGGGTGAAGCTTTCTTT. This sequence encodes CASSLNREGEAFF.

The V call is TRBV29-1, the J call TRBJ2-7, with D hard to call. The germline V gene encodes CDR1 SQVTM and CDR2 ANQGSEA. The CDR3 is made up of 14 amino acids. Trimming left V 4 bases short and J 0 bases short, with 13 bases between. The chain's CDR3 is CSVGKSESSYEQYF. The CDR3 region has the DNA TGCAGCGTTGGGAAGTCCGAATCCTCCTACGAGCAGTACTTC.

The chain couples TRBV10-3 to TRBJ2-7; a weak D match, TRBD1 (5 bases). The CDR3 is made up of 18 amino acids. From germline, CDR1 is ENHRY and CDR2 SYGVKD. V was shortened by 6 bases and J by 1 base, with 25 bases between the two germline ends. Here the CDR3 DNA reads TGTGCCATCAGCAATAAACTCCTGACAGACGCGTTATCCTACGAGCAGTACTTC. This sequence encodes CAISNKLLTDALSYEQYF.

The chain recombines TRBV13 with TRBJ2-1; 11 bases fit TRBD1. Germline V gene lookup returns CDR1 PRHDT and CDR2 FYEKMQ (reference sequence). Trimming at V came to 1 base and at J to 5 bases, leaving 16 bases not matched to a gene. This CDR3 is built from 20 residues. CDR3 loop: CASSLEVRTGGTRKNNEQFF. The CDR3 DNA reads as TGTGCCAGCAGCTTAGAGGTCCGGACAGGGGGCACGCGTAAAAACAATGAGCAGTTCTTC.

The chain employs TRBV5-4 and TRBJ2-1, with 7 bases matching TRBD1. The germline V gene has CDR1 SGHNT and CDR2 YYREEE (reference sequence). V shed 0 bases, J shed 3 bases, and the junction held 6 bases outside the gene matches. CDR3 size: 16 residues. This chain's CDR3 is CASSLAGQHLYNEQFF. The CDR3 bases are TGTGCCAGCAGCTTGGCGGGACAGCACCTCTACAATGAGCAGTTCTTC.